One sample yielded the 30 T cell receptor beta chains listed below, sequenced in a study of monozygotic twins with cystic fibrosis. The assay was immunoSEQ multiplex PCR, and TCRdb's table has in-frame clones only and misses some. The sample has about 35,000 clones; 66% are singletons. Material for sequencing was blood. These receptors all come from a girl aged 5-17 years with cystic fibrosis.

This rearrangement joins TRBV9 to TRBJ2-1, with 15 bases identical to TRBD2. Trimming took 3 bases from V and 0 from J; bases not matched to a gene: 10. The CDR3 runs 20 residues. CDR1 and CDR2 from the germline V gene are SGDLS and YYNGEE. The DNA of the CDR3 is TGTGCCAGCAGCGGGACTAGCGGGAGGGGCTATCATAGCTCCTACAATGAGCAGTTCTTC. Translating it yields CASSGTSGRGYHSSYNEQFF.

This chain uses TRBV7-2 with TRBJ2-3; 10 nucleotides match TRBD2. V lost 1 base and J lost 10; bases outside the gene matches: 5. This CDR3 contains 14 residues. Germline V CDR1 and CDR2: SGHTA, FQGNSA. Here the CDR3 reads CASSLGSGRDPQYF. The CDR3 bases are TGTGCCAGCAGCTTAGGCAGCGGGAGGGATCCGCAGTATTTT.

As DNA, the CDR3 is TGTGCCAGCAGCTCCCCGGCTAGCGGAAACCAAGAGACCCAGTACTTC. This encodes CASSSPASGNQETQYF. This chain joins TRBV5-4 and TRBJ2-5; 7 nucleotides match TRBD2. This CDR3 has 16 residues. CDR1 and CDR2 from the germline V gene are SGHNT and YYREEE (reference sequence). V trimming: 3 bases; J trimming: 0 bases; junction bases outside the gene matches: 8. Full variable domain (rest looked up from reference TRBV5-4 and TRBJ2-5): ETGVTQSPTHLIKTRGQQVTLRCSSQSGHNTVSWYQQALGQGPQFIFQYYREEENGRGNFPPRFSGLQFPNYSSELNVNALELDDSALYLCASSSPASGNQETQYFGPGTRLLVL.

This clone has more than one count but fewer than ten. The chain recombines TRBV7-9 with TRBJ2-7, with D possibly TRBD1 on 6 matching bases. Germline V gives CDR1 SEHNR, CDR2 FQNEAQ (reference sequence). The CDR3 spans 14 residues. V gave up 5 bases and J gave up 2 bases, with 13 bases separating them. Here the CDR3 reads CASSDRGSPYEQYF. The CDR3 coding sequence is TGTGCCAGCAGCGATAGGGGGTCCCCCTACGAGCAGTACTTC.

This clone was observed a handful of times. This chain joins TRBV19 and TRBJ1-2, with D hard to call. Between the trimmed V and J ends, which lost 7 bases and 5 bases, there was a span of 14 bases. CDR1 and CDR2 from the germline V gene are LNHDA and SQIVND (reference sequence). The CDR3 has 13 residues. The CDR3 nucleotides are TGTGCCAGTACCGCGGACGGGCCTTATGGCTACACCTTC. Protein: CASTADGPYGYTF.

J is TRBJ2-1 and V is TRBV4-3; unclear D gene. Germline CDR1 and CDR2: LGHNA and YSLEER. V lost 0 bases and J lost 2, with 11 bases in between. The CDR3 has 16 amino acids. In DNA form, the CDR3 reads TGCGCCAGCAGCCAAGAACGCGGTGGGACCTACAATGAGCAGTTCTTC. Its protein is CASSQERGGTYNEQFF.

DNA for the CDR3: TGCGCCAGCAGTCCTCTCAGGGGCGACAGACCCAGGGGCTACACCTTC. Translating it yields CASSPLRGDRPRGYTF. The gene calls are TRBV23-1 and TRBJ1-2, with TRBD1 as a possible D gene (6 bases). TRBV23-1 is an open reading frame, and its role is uncertain. The CDR3 totals 16 residues. The V end was cut by 4 bases, the J end by 8 bases, with 23 bases between.

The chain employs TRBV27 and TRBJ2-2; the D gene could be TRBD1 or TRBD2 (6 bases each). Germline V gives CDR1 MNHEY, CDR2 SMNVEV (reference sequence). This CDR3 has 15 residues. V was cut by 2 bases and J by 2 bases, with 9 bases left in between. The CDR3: CASSLAGGNTGELFF. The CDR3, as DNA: TGTGCCAGCAGTTTAGCCGGGGGCAACACCGGGGAGCTGTTTTTT.

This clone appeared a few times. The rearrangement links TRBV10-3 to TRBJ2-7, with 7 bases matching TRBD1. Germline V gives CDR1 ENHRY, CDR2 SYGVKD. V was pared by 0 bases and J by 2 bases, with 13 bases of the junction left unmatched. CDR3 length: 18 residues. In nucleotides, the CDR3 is TGTGCCATCAGTGAGTCCCCCCGTGGGCAGGGGGACCCCTACGAGCAGTACGTC. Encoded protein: CAISESPRGQGDPYEQYV.

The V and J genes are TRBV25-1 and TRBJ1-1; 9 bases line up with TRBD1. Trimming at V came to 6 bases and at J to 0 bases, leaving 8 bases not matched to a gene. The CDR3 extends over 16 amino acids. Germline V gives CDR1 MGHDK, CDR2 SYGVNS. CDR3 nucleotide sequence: TGTGCCAGCAGCCAACCGGGACAGGGCCTGAACACTGAAGCTTTCTTT. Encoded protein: CASSQPGQGLNTEAFF. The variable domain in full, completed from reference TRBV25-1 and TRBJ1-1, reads EADIYQTPRYLVIGTGKKITLECSQTMGHDKMYWYQQDPGMELHLIHYSYGVNSTEKGDLSSESTVSRIRTEHFPLTLESARPSHTSQYLCASSQPGQGLNTEAFFGQGTRLTVV.

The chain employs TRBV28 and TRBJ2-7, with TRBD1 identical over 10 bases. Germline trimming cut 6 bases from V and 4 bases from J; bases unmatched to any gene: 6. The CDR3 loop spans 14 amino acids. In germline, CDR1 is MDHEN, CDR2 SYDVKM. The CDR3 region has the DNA TGTGCCAGCAGCAGACAGGGGGCAGGGTACGAGCAGTACTTC. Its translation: CASSRQGAGYEQYF.

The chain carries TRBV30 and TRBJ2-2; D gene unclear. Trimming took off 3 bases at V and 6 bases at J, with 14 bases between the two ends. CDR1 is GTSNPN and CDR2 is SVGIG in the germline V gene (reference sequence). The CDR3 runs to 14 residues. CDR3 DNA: TGTGCCTGGAGCGAGTTAAGGGAAGCCGGGGAGCTGTTTTTT. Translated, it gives CAWSELREAGELFF.

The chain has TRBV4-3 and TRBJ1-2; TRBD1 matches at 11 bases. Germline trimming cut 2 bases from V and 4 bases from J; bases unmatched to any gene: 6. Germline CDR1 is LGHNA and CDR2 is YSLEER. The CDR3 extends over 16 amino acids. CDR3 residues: CASSQRPGQGGYGYTF. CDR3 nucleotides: TGCGCCAGCAGCCAAAGGCCGGGACAGGGGGGCTATGGCTACACCTTC.

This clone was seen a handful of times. CDR3 DNA sequence: TGTGCCAGCAGCGGGACAAGTGCGCAGTATTTT. Its translation: CASSGTSAQYF. This rearrangement joins TRBV7-9 to TRBJ2-3; possibly TRBD1 for D (6 bases). Germline loops: CDR1 SEHNR, CDR2 FQNEAQ (reference sequence). This CDR3 has 11 amino acids. The V and J ends lost 5 bases and 10 bases respectively, with 10 bases between them.

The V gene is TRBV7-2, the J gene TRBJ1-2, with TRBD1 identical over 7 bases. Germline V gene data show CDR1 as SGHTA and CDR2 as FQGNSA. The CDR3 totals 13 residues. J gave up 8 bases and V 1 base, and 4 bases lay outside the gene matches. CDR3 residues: CASSLDDRDGYTF. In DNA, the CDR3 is TGTGCCAGCAGCTTAGACGACAGGGACGGCTACACCTTC.

This CDR3 is CASSSGTSGSSTQYF. The CDR3 nucleotides are TGTGCCAGCAGTTCCGGGACTAGCGGGAGTAGCACGCAGTATTTT. The chain joins TRBV27 to TRBJ2-3, with TRBD2 identical over 14 bases. The V segment lost 4 bases and the J segment 9 bases; nucleotides outside the gene matches: 6. The CDR3 loop spans 15 amino acids. Germline CDR1 is MNHEY and CDR2 is SMNVEV (reference sequence).

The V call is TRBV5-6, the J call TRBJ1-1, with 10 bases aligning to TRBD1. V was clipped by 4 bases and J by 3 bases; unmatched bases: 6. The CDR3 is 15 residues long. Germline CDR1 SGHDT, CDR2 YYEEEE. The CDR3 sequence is CASSQMDRGYTEAFF. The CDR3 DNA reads TGTGCCAGCAGCCAAATGGACAGGGGGTACACTGAAGCTTTCTTT.

The chain's CDR3 is CASSSRDSRTYEQYF. As DNA, the CDR3 is TGTGCCAGCAGCTCTCGGGACAGCAGAACCTACGAGCAGTACTTC. The chain employs TRBV7-9 and TRBJ2-7, with TRBD1 matching over 7 bases. Germline trimming cut 4 bases from V and 2 bases from J; bases unmatched to any gene: 8. This CDR3 has 15 residues. CDR1 is SEHNR, CDR2 FQNEAQ, per germline (reference sequence).

The CDR3 region is CASSSLGQPNQPQHF. The CDR3 coding sequence is TGTGCCAGCAGCTCCTTGGGGCAACCCAATCAGCCCCAGCATTTT. J is TRBJ1-5 and V is TRBV27; D possibly corresponds to TRBD1 (5 bases). The CDR3 extends over 15 amino acids. The V gene's germline CDR1 is MNHEY and CDR2 SMNVEV (reference sequence). Trimming stripped 6 bases from V and 3 bases from J, with 15 bases between.

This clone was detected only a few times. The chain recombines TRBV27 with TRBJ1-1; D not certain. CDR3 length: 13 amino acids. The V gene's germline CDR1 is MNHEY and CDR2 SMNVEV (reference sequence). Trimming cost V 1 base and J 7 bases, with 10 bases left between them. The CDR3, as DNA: TGTGCCAGCAGTTTATGGGGTTGGAGTGAAGCTTTCTTT. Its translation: CASSLWGWSEAFF.

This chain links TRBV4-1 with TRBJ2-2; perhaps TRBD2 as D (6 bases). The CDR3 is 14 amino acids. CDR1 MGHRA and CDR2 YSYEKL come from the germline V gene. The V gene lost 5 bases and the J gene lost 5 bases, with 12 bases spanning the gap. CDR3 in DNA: TGCGCCAGCAGCGCTCTCCGGGGGACCGGGGAGCTGTTTTTT. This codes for CASSALRGTGELFF.

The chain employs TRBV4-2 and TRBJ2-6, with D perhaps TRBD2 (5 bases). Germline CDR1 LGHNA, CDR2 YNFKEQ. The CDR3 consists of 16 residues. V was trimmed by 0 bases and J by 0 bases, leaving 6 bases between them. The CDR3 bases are TGTGCCAGCAGCCAAGATCTAGCCTCTGGGGCCAACGTCCTGACTTTC. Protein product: CASSQDLASGANVLTF.

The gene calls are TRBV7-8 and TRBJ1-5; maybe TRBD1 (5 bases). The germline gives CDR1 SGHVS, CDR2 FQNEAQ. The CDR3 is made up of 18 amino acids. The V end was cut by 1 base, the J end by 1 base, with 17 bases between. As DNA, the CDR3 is TGTGCCAGCAGCTTAGGGGGCAGGATGGGTTGGAGCAATCAGCCCCAGCATTTT. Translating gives CASSLGGRMGWSNQPQHF.

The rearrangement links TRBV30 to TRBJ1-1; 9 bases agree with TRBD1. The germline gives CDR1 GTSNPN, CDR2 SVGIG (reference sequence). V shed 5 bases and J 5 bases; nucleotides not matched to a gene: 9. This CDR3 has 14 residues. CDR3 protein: CAWSRDRVYTEAFF. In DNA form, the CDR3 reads TGTGCCTGGTCCCGGGACAGGGTATATACTGAAGCTTTCTTT.

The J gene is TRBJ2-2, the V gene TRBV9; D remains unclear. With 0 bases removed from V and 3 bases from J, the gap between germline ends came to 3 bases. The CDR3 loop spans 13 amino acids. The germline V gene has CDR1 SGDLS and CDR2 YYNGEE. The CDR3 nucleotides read TGTGCCAGCAGCGTAGTGGACACCGGGGAGCTGTTTTTT. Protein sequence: CASSVVDTGELFF.

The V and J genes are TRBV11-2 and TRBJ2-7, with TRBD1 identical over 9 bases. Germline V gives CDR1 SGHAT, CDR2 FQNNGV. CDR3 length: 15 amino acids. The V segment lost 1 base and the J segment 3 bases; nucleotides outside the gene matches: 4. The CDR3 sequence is CASSLVRTGDYEQYF. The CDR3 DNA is TGTGCCAGCAGCTTAGTCCGGACAGGGGACTACGAGCAGTACTTC.

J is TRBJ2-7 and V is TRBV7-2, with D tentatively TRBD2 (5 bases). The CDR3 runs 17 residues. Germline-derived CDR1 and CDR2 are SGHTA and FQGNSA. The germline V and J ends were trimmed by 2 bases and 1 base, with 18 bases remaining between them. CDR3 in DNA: TGTGCCAGCAGCTTAACCGCTAGCAATTTGGCATCCTACGAGCAGTACTTC. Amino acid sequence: CASSLTASNLASYEQYF.

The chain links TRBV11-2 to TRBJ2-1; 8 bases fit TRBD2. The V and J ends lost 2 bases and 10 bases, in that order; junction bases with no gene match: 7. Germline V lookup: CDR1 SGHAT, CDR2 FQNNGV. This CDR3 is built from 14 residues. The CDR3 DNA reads TGTGCCAGCAGCTTATCGGGAGGGTACCTAGAGCAGTTCTTC. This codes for CASSLSGGYLEQFF.

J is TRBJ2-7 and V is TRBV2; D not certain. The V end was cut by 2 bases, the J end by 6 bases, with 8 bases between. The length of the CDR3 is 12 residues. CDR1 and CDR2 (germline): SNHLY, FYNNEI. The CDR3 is CASSESSVEQYV. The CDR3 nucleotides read TGTGCCAGCAGTGAAAGCAGCGTCGAGCAGTACGTC.

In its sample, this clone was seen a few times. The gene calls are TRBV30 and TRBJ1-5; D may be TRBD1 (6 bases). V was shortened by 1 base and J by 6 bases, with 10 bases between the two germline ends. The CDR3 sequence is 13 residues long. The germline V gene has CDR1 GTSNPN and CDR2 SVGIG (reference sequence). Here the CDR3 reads CAWSGTVGQPQHF. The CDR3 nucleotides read TGTGCCTGGAGTGGGACAGTCGGTCAGCCCCAGCATTTT.